Described below is a single TCR beta chain sequence and its context. At one end, the junction sequence differs from germline, possibly due to a read error. The same CDR3 also results from other DNA sequences found in this sample. Sequencing used immunoSEQ multiplex PCR; TCRdb keeps in-frame clones, though not all of them. The table shows about 35,000 clones, with nearly 95% occurring only once. The germline V gene encodes CDR1 MNHEY and CDR2 SMNVEV (reference sequence). This CDR3 spans 14 amino acids. The sample comes from a study of T cell changes during pregnancy in multiple sclerosis. This receptor was identified in a female donor in good health, enrolled as a control in a pregnancy study. The sequences come from CD4+ T cells from peripheral blood mononuclear cells, collected in the third trimester of pregnancy. The V and J genes are TRBV27 and TRBJ1-2; a possible D gene is TRBD1 (5 bases). CDR3 residues: CASSLGRGDYGYTF. The CDR3 nucleotides read TGTGCCAGCAGTTTAGGTCGGGGGGACTATGGCTACACCTTT.